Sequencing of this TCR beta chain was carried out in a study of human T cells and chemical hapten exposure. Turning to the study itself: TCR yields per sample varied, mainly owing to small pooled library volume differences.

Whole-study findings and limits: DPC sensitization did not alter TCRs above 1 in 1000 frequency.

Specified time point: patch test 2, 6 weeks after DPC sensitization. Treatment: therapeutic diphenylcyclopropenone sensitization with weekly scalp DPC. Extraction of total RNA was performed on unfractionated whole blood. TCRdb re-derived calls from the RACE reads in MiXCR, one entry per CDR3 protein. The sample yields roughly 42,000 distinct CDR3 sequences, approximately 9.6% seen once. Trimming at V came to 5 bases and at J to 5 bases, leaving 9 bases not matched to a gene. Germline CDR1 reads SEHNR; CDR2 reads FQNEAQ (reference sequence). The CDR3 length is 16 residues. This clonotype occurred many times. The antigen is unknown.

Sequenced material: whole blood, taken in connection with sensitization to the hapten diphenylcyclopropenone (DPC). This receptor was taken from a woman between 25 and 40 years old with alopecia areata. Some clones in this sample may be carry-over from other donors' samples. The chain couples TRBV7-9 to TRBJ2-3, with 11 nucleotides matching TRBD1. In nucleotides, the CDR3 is TGTGCCAGCAGCCCGCCGGACAGGGGGCGGGAAGATACGCAGTATTTT. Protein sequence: CASSPPDRGREDTQYF.